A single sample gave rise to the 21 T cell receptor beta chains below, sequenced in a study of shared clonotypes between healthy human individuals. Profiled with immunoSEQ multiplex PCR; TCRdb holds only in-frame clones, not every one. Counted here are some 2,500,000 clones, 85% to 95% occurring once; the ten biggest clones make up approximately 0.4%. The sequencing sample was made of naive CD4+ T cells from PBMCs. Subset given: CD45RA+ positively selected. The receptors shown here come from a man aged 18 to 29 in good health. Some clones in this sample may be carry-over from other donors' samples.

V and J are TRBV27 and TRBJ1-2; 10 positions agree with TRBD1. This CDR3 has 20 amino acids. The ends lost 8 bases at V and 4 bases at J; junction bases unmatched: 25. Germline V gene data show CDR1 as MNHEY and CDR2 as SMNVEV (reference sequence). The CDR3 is CASRTGGFPGLPPSLYGYTF. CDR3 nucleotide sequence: TGTGCCAGCCGGACAGGGGGGTTCCCTGGCCTACCACCCTCTCTCTATGGCTACACCTTC.

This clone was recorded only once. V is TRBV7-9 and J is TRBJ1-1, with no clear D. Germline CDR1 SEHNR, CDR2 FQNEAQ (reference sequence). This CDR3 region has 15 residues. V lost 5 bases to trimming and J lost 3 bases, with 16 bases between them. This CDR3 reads CASSPIDRGDTEAFF. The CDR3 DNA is TGTGCCAGCAGCCCCATCGATCGAGGAGACACTGAAGCTTTCTTT.

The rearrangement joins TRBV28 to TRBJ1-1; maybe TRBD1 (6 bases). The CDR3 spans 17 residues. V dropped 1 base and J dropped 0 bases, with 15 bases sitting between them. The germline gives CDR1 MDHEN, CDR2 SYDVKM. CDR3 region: CASSLSLGQGMNTEAFF. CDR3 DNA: TGTGCCAGCAGTTTATCTTTAGGGCAGGGGATGAACACTGAAGCTTTCTTT.

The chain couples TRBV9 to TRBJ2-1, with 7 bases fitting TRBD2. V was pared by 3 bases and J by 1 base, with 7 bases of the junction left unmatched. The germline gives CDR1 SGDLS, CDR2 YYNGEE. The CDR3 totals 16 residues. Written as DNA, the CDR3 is TGTGCCAGCAGCGCGGGCGGGAGCCGTTCCTACAATGAGCAGTTCTTC. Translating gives CASSAGGSRSYNEQFF.

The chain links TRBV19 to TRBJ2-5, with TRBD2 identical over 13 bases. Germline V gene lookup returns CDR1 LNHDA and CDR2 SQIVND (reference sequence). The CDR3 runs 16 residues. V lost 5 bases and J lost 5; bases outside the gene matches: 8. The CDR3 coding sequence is TGTGCCAGTAGTCCCGGACTAGCGGGAGAGAGCGAGACCCAGTACTTC. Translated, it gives CASSPGLAGESETQYF.

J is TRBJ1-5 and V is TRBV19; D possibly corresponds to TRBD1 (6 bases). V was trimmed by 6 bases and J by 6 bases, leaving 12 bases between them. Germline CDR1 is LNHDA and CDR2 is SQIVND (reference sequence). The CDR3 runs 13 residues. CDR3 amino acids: CASSAGVGQPQHF. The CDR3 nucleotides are TGTGCCAGTAGCGCAGGGGTAGGTCAGCCCCAGCATTTT.

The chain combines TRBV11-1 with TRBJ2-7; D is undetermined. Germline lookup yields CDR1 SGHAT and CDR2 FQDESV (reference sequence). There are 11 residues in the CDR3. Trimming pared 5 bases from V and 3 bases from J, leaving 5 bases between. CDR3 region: CASSSHYEQYF. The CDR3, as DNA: TGTGCCAGCAGCAGCCACTACGAGCAGTACTTC.

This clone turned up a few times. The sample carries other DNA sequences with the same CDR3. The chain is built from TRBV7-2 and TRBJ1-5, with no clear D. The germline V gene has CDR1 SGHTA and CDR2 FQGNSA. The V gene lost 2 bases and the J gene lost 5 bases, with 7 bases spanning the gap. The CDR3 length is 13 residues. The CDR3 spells CASSLRVDQPQHF. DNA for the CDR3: TGTGCCAGCAGCTTACGGGTTGATCAGCCCCAGCATTTT.

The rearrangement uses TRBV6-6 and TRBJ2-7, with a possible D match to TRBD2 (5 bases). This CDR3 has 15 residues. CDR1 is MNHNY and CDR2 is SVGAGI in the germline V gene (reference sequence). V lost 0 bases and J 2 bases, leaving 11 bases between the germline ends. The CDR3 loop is CASSYSSGYPYEQYF. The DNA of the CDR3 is TGTGCCAGCAGTTACTCGAGCGGATATCCCTACGAGCAGTACTTC.

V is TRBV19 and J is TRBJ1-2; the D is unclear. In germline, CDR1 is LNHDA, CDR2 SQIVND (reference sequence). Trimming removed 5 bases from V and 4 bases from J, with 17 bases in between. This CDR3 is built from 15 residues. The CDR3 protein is CASSQRRGGSYGYTF. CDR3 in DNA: TGTGCCAGTAGTCAACGGCGGGGAGGGAGCTATGGCTACACCTTC.

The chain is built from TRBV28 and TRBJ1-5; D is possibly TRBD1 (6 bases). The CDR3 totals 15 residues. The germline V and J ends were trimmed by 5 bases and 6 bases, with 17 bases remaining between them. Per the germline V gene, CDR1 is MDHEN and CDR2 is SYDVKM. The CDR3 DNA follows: TGTGCCAGCAGTCCCCCCGGGGGCTGGGGTCAGCCCCAGCATTTT. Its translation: CASSPPGGWGQPQHF.

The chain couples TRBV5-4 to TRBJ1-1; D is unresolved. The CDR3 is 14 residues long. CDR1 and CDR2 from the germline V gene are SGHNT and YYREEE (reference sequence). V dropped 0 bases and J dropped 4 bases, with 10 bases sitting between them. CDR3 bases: TGTGCCAGCAGCTTGGAGGTCTCAGGCACTGAAGCTTTCTTT. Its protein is CASSLEVSGTEAFF.

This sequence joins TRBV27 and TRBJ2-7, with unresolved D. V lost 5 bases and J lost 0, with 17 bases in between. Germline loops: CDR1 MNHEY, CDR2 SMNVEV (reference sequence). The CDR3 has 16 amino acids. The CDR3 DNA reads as TGTGCCAGCAGTCCCCTTGGCGGACCGAGCTCCTACGAGCAGTACTTC. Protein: CASSPLGGPSSYEQYF.

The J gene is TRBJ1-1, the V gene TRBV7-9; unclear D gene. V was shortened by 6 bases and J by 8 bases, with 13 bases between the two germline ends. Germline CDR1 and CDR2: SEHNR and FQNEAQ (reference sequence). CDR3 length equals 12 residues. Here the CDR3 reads CASSYLPGEAFF. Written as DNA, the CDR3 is TGTGCCAGCAGTTACCTTCCGGGCGAAGCTTTCTTT.

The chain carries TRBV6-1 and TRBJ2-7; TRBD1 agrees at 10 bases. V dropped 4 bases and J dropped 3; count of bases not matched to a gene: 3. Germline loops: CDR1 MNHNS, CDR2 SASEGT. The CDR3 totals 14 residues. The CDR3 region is CASSADRGHYEQYF. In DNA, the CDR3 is TGTGCCAGCAGTGCAGACAGGGGGCACTACGAGCAGTACTTC.

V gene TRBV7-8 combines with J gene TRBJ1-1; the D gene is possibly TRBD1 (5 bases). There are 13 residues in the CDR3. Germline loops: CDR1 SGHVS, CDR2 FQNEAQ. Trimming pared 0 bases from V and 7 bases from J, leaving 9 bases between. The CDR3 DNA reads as TGTGCCAGCAGCTTAGCCCCAGGGAGTGAAGCTTTCTTT. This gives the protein CASSLAPGSEAFF. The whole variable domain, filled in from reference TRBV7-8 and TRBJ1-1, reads GAGVSQSPRYKVAKRGQDVALRCDPISGHVSLFWYQQALGQGPEFLTYFQNEAQLDKSGLPSDRFFAERPEGSVSTLKIQRTQQEDSAVYLCASSLAPGSEAFFGQGTRLTVV.

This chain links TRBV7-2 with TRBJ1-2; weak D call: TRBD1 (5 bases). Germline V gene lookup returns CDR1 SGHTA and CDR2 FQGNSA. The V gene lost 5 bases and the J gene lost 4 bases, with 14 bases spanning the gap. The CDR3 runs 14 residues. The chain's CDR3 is CASSNRQLPYGYTF. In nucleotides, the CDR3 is TGTGCCAGCAGCAATCGACAGCTCCCCTATGGCTACACCTTC.

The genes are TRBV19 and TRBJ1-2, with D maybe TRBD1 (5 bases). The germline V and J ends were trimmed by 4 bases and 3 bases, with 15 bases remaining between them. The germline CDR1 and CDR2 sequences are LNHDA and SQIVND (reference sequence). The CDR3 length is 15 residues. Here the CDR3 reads CASSTRTGRDYGYTF. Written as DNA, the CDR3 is TGTGCCAGTAGTACACGGACCGGCAGGGACTATGGCTACACCTTC.

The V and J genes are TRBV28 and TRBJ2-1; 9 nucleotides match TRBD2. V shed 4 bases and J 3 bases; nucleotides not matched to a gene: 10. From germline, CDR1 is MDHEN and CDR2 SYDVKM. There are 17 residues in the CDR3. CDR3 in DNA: TGTGCCAGCAGTTCAATGGGGCTAGCGGGAAGCTACAATGAGCAGTTCTTC. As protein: CASSSMGLAGSYNEQFF.

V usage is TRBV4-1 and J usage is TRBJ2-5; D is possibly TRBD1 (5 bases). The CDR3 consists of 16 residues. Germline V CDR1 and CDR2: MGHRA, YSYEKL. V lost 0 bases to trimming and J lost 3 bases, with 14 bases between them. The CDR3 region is CASSQDLETAEETQYF. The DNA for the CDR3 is TGCGCCAGCAGCCAAGATCTGGAGACAGCAGAAGAGACCCAGTACTTC.

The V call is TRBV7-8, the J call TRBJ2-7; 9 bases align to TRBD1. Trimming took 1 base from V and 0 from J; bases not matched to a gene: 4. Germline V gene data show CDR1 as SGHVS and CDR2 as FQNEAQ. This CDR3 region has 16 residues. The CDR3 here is CASSLEDRGSSYEQYF. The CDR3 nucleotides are TGTGCCAGCAGCTTAGAGGACAGGGGCAGCTCCTACGAGCAGTACTTC.